A single sample is the source of the 23 T cell receptor beta chains below, sequenced in a study of Graves' ophthalmopathy and Graves' hyperthyroidism. Amplification of TCR beta CDR3 regions used RNA transcripts. Second-round multiplex PCR came after first-round RT-PCR with HTBI primers. TCRdb reprocessed the multiplex PCR reads via MiXCR and lists one record per CDR3 protein. The sample shows about 380,000 distinct CDR3 sequences, 15% to 19% of them seen only once. The sequencing input was peripheral blood. Every receptor here comes from a woman aged 18-35 years with stable Graves' hyperthyroidism.

This clonotype was counted ten times or more. The J gene is TRBJ2-5, the V gene TRBV6-1; 12 nucleotides match TRBD1. The CDR3 is 14 residues long. Germline CDR1 reads MNHNS; CDR2 reads SASEGT. V was clipped by 6 bases and J by 4 bases; unmatched bases: 3. The CDR3 DNA reads as TGTGCCAGCAGAAGGGGACAGGGGGCAGAGACCCAGTACTTC. Encoded protein: CASRRGQGAETQYF.

At least ten counts were recorded for this clonotype. This chain joins TRBV12-3 or TRBV12-4 and TRBJ2-2; maybe TRBD1 (6 bases). V was shortened by 5 bases and J by 1 base, with 14 bases between the two germline ends. The CDR3 is 16 residues long. DNA of the CDR3: TGTGCCAGCAGTCCCCCCGGGACACTGAACACCGGGGAGCTGTTTTTT. Translation gives CASSPPGTLNTGELFF.

In this sample, this clonotype turned up many times. The CDR3 is CASSLPDSLSYEQYF. DNA for the CDR3: TGCGCCAGCAGCTTACCGGACAGCCTGTCCTACGAGCAGTACTTC. The V call is TRBV5-1, the J call TRBJ2-7, with a weak D call TRBD1 (6 bases). The V gene's germline CDR1 is SGHRS and CDR2 YFSETQ. The germline V and J ends were trimmed by 2 bases and 1 base, with 13 bases remaining between them. The CDR3 loop spans 15 amino acids.

This clonotype was seen more than once but under ten times. Germline and junction disagree at one end, which may indicate a read error. In DNA form, the CDR3 reads TGTGCCAGCATCCCCGGCTACGATCAGTACTTC. It is translated as CASIPGYDQYF. V and J are TRBV7-2 and TRBJ2-7; D not certain. The CDR3 spans 11 residues. Germline loops: CDR1 SGHTA, CDR2 FQGNSA. The full variable domain, completed using reference TRBV7-2 and TRBJ2-7, is GAGVSQSPSNKVTEKGKDVELRCDPISGHTALYWYRQSLGQGLEFLIYFQGNSAPDKSGLPSDRFSAERTGGSVSTLTIQRTQQEDSAVYLCASIPGYDQYFGPGTRLTVT.

This clonotype was counted at least ten times. The V and J genes are TRBV11-2 and TRBJ2-5; TRBD2 aligns across 13 bases. This CDR3 is 18 amino acids long. Germline CDR1 SGHAT, CDR2 FQNNGV. The V and J ends lost 5 bases and 2 bases, in that order; junction bases with no gene match: 11. CDR3 nucleotide sequence: TGTGCCAGCAGCCATAGACTAGCGGGGGGAAGGAAGCAAGAGACCCAGTACTTC. Protein sequence: CASSHRLAGGRKQETQYF.

The sample holds many counts of this clonotype. The chain employs TRBV27 and TRBJ2-7; D is perhaps TRBD1 (5 bases). The V and J ends lost 4 bases and 2 bases respectively, with 9 bases between them. Germline CDR1 is MNHEY and CDR2 is SMNVEV (reference sequence). The CDR3 spans 13 residues. The CDR3, as DNA: TGTGCCAGCAGTTCAGGGTTCCCCTACGAGCAGTACTTC. This gives the protein CASSSGFPYEQYF.

This clonotype showed up just a few times. The V gene is TRBV7-9, the J gene TRBJ1-2, with D unclear. V gave up 4 bases and J gave up 0 bases, with 12 bases separating them. The CDR3 is 15 residues long. Germline V CDR1 and CDR2: SEHNR, FQNEAQ (reference sequence). Here the CDR3 DNA reads TGTGCCAGCAGCTCGATGGACGGTCCTAACTATGGCTACACCTTC. This sequence encodes CASSSMDGPNYGYTF.

There are many counts of this clonotype. The chain carries TRBV7-8 and TRBJ2-5; 11 nucleotides line up with TRBD2. This CDR3 comprises 14 residues. The V segment lost 5 bases and the J segment 4 bases; nucleotides outside the gene matches: 3. Germline V gives CDR1 SGHVS, CDR2 FQNEAQ. This CDR3 is CASSHGLAGETQYF. CDR3 nucleotides: TGTGCCAGCAGCCATGGACTAGCGGGAGAGACCCAGTACTTC.

V and J are TRBV6-1 and TRBJ2-7; 11 nucleotides match TRBD2. The CDR3 has 14 residues. Unmatched junction bases numbered 8, after V lost 8 bases and J lost 5 bases. CDR1 is MNHNS and CDR2 is SASEGT in the germline V gene. The DNA of the CDR3 is TGTGCCAGCCAAGGAATAGCGGGGGGGCACGAGCAGTACTTC. This translates into CASQGIAGGHEQYF.

The J gene is TRBJ2-7, the V gene TRBV20-1; D not certain. Germline V lookup: CDR1 DFQATT, CDR2 SNEGSKA (reference sequence). The CDR3 runs 12 residues. The germline V and J ends were trimmed by 1 base and 2 bases, with 6 bases remaining between them. This chain's CDR3 is CSARADAYEQYF. DNA for the CDR3: TGCAGTGCTAGAGCCGATGCCTACGAGCAGTACTTC.

J is TRBJ1-1 and V is TRBV11-2; tentative D call: TRBD1 (5 bases). CDR3 length: 14 residues. Germline-derived CDR1 and CDR2 are SGHAT and FQNNGV. Deletions cut 5 bases from V and 3 bases from J, with 13 bases between. CDR3 region: CASSAQGVDTEAFF. DNA for the CDR3: TGTGCCAGCAGCGCCCAGGGAGTTGACACTGAAGCTTTCTTT.

This clonotype was seen at least ten times. The chain joins TRBV15 to TRBJ2-7; 8 bases align to TRBD1. The germline V gene encodes CDR1 LNHNV and CDR2 YYDKDF (reference sequence). The CDR3 loop spans 14 amino acids. V lost 5 bases, J lost 1 base, and 4 bases stayed unmatched. This CDR3 is CATSQDRGSYEQYF. The CDR3, as DNA: TGTGCCACCAGCCAAGACAGGGGTTCCTACGAGCAGTACTTC.

Ten or more counts support this clonotype. The V gene is TRBV20-1, the J gene TRBJ2-7; 8 bases map to TRBD1. V lost 3 bases to trimming and J lost 0 bases; unmatched junction nucleotides: 4. Germline CDR1 reads DFQATT; CDR2 reads SNEGSKA (reference sequence). The CDR3 has 14 amino acids. CDR3 amino acids: CSASAGTGSYEQYF. The DNA for the CDR3 is TGCAGTGCTAGCGCCGGGACAGGCTCCTACGAGCAGTACTTC.

The sample holds one count of this clonotype. The J gene is TRBJ1-2, the V gene TRBV28, with 8 bases that match TRBD1. V trimming: 6 bases; J trimming: 2 bases; junction bases outside the gene matches: 11. In germline, CDR1 is MDHEN, CDR2 SYDVKM. This CDR3 has 16 amino acids. CDR3 protein: CASSRAPGQANYGYTF. The CDR3 coding sequence is TGTGCCAGCAGCCGCGCACCGGGACAGGCGAACTATGGCTACACCTTC.

The chain uses TRBV7-9 and TRBJ2-7; no reliable D call. V lost 5 bases and J lost 3, with 17 bases in between. Germline CDR1 reads SEHNR; CDR2 reads FQNEAQ (reference sequence). The CDR3 has 15 residues. CDR3 bases: TGTGCCAGCAGCCTGGGAACGGGCGCCGTCTACGAGCAGTACTTC. This gives the protein CASSLGTGAVYEQYF.

The rearrangement uses TRBV3-1 and TRBJ1-6; D gene uncertain. The CDR3 runs 15 residues. Germline V lookup: CDR1 LGHDT, CDR2 YNNKEL (reference sequence). V lost 2 bases and J lost 1, with 6 bases in between. The CDR3 loop reads CASSQKVSYNSPLHF. In DNA form, the CDR3 reads TGTGCCAGCAGCCAAAAAGTTTCCTATAATTCACCCCTCCACTTT.

Ten or more counts support this clonotype. An end of the junction differs from the germline gene, which may be a read error. V is TRBV5-1 and J is TRBJ1-1; no clear D. The CDR3 covers 13 residues. Germline CDR1 and CDR2: SGHRS and YFSETQ. The CDR3 nucleotides read TGTGCCAGCAGCTTAGACGCGAACACTGAAGCTTTCTTT. As protein: CASSLDANTEAFF.

Remarks on this clonotype: This may arise from a read error, as a much more abundant clone is one base away. V is TRBV12-3 or TRBV12-4 and J is TRBJ1-2, with 9 bases matching TRBD1. The CDR3 runs 13 residues. The DNA of the CDR3 is TGTGCCTCCAGCAATCCGGACAGGGGCGGCTGCACCTTC. It codes for CASSNPDRGGCTF.

This clonotype was found many times. This rearrangement joins TRBV5-5 to TRBJ2-2; unclear D gene. The CDR3 is made up of 14 amino acids. The germline gives CDR1 SGHKS, CDR2 YYEKEE (reference sequence). V dropped 0 bases and J dropped 4 bases, with 7 bases sitting between them. The CDR3 nucleotides are TGTGCCAGCAGCTTGGCTCTGACCACCGGGGAGCTGTTTTTT. Its translation: CASSLALTTGELFF.

This clonotype was picked up many times. The J gene is TRBJ1-5, the V gene TRBV27, with TRBD1 identical over 8 bases. The CDR3 consists of 14 residues. Trimming at V came to 4 bases and at J to 3 bases, leaving 2 bases not matched to a gene. Germline V CDR1 and CDR2: MNHEY, SMNVEV (reference sequence). The CDR3 sequence is CASSSGQANQPQHF. CDR3 bases: TGTGCCAGCAGTTCGGGACAGGCCAATCAGCCCCAGCATTTT.

Many counts were recorded for this clonotype. This chain connects TRBV12-3 or TRBV12-4 to TRBJ2-5; TRBD1 matches at 7 bases. The V segment lost 3 bases and the J segment 4 bases; nucleotides outside the gene matches: 5. The CDR3 has 14 residues. CDR3 sequence: CASSFSTGRETQYF. CDR3 nucleotides: TGTGCCAGCAGTTTCTCGACAGGGCGAGAGACCCAGTACTTC.

In this sample, this clonotype turned up many times. This CDR3 reads CASSRLTGHEHF. The DNA for the CDR3 is TGTGCCAGCAGTCGCTTGACGGGACATGAGCATTTT. This chain connects TRBV12-3 or TRBV12-4 to TRBJ1-5; tentative D call: TRBD1 (6 bases). The V gene lost 5 bases and the J gene lost 14 bases, with 16 bases spanning the gap. This CDR3 has 12 amino acids.

The sample holds many counts of this clonotype. The chain employs TRBV19 and TRBJ2-5, with 7 positions matching TRBD1. This CDR3 comprises 13 residues. CDR1 and CDR2 from the germline V gene are LNHDA and SQIVND (reference sequence). J gave up 7 bases and V 8 bases, and 10 bases lay outside the gene matches. As DNA, the CDR3 is TGTGCCAGTGCCGGGACAGCTATACGGACCCAGTACTTC. Translation: CASAGTAIRTQYF.